The clone carrying this T cell receptor (beta chain) was counted between two and nine times. Its cognate antigen is unknown. At one of its ends the junction is not consistent with the germline gene, which may arise from a read error. The CDR3 consists of 19 residues. Germline CDR1 MGHRA, CDR2 YSYEKL. This entry comes from a study of blood T cells in healthy people across ages. Broader study findings: A greater number of naive CD4+ cells and higher diversity distinguished long-lived donors from aged donors.

Isolation of PBMCs gave at least 6 million cells per sample. Then a second PCR, running roughly 7 to 11 cycles, was carried out with a sample-barcoded 5' primer and a J-beta primer mix. TCRdb ran MiXCR on the 5' RACE reads and lists one entry per CDR3 protein. The sample records almost 300,000 distinct CDR3 sequences, 25% to 30% being singletons. The sequence came from a woman between 65 and 79 years old in good health. The sample comprised blood. The chain couples TRBV4-1 to TRBJ2-4; possibly TRBD1 for D (5 bases). Written as DNA, the CDR3 is TGCGCCAGCAGCCAAGACGGGCAGGGTTTGGCCGTAGCCAGAAACATTCAGTACTTC. Translating it yields CASSQDGQGLAVARNIQYF.